These 16 T cell receptor beta chains originate from one sample sequenced in a study of T cell responses to AZD1222 COVID-19 vaccine. Here immunoSEQ multiplex PCR was the method, and the copy in TCRdb shows in-frame clones only, minus some. The data show tens of thousands of clones, with 90% seen just once and approximately 4.2% held by the top ten. The sample in question was peripheral blood, obtained on day 0 of AZD1222 vaccination. These receptor sequences come from an adult in good health.

V is TRBV5-1 and J is TRBJ1-1, with D unclear. Trimming took off 0 bases at V and 3 bases at J, with 9 bases between the two ends. The CDR3 runs to 14 residues. CDR1 and CDR2 from the germline V gene are SGHRS and YFSETQ. This CDR3 reads CASSLAGLDTEAFF. CDR3 DNA sequence: TGCGCCAGCAGCTTGGCCGGGTTGGACACTGAAGCTTTCTTT.

J is TRBJ1-5 and V is TRBV24-1; 12 bases map to TRBD1. Germline CDR1 and CDR2: KGHDR and SFDVKD. Trimming at V came to 4 bases and at J to 6 bases, leaving 3 bases not matched to a gene. CDR3 size: 15 residues. The chain's CDR3 is CATSDGTGGSQPQHF. The CDR3 DNA reads TGTGCCACCAGTGACGGGACAGGGGGCAGTCAGCCCCAGCATTTT.

This clone was found once. The chain combines TRBV6-4 with TRBJ1-3; D is possibly TRBD1 (6 bases). CDR3 length: 18 residues. Germline CDR1 reads MRHNA; CDR2 reads SNTAGT. Trimming removed 6 bases from V and 0 bases from J, with 21 bases in between. The CDR3 DNA reads as TGTGCCAGCAGCGCCACTCCCGACAGGTCGAGCTCTGGAAACACCATATATTTT. Translation gives CASSATPDRSSSGNTIYF.

The chain employs TRBV7-2 and TRBJ1-3; D remains unclear. Looked up from germline, CDR1 is SGHTA and CDR2 is FQGNSA. Trimming left V 3 bases short and J 4 bases short, with 7 bases between. CDR3 length: 13 residues. The CDR3 region is CASSLGSGNTIYF. CDR3 bases: TGTGCCAGCAGCTTGGGTTCGGGAAACACCATATATTTT.

This clone showed up just a few times. The chain recombines TRBV6-4 with TRBJ2-1, with D perhaps TRBD1 or TRBD2 (5 bases each). Germline CDR1 reads MRHNA; CDR2 reads SNTAGT. The CDR3 totals 14 residues. V dropped 6 bases and J dropped 1 base, with 10 bases sitting between them. CDR3 in amino acids: CASSRDPSYNEQFF. The CDR3 nucleotides read TGTGCCAGCAGCCGGGACCCATCCTACAATGAGCAGTTCTTC.

This clone came up a few times. The chain has TRBV14 and TRBJ2-2; D remains unclear. With 4 bases removed from V and 6 bases from J, the gap between germline ends came to 9 bases. The CDR3 consists of 13 residues. Germline loops: CDR1 SGHDN, CDR2 FVKESK. DNA for the CDR3: TGTGCCAGCAGCCTTAGATTGGCCGGGGAGCTGTTTTTT. Its protein product is CASSLRLAGELFF. The entire variable domain, with the rest obtained from reference TRBV14 and TRBJ2-2, is as follows: EAGVTQFPSHSVIEKGQTVTLRCDPISGHDNLYWYRRVMGKEIKFLLHFVKESKQDESGMPNNRFLAERTGGTYSTLKVQPAELEDSGVYFCASSLRLAGELFFGEGSRLTVL.

The chain is built from TRBV7-2 and TRBJ2-3; 10 positions agree with TRBD2. Germline trimming cut 6 bases from V and 5 bases from J; bases unmatched to any gene: 8. This CDR3 has 15 amino acids. CDR1 and CDR2 (germline): SGHTA, FQGNSA. The CDR3 bases are TGTGCCAGCAGGCCTTTAGCGGGAGGAGGAGATACGCAGTATTTT. Translated: CASRPLAGGGDTQYF.

CDR3 coding DNA: TGTGCCAGCAGCTCCCTTGGGTGGAGTAGCGGGAGGGAGGTTGAGCAGTTCTTC. This sequence encodes CASSSLGWSSGREVEQFF. This chain joins TRBV11-3 and TRBJ2-1; 11 nucleotides agree with TRBD2. CDR1 is SGHNT, CDR2 YENEEA, per germline. With V trimmed by 4 bases and J by 9 bases, 17 bases remained unmatched. This CDR3 has 18 amino acids.

This chain uses TRBV11-3 with TRBJ1-1; 12 nucleotides line up with TRBD1. V was pared by 5 bases and J by 1 base, with 8 bases of the junction left unmatched. The CDR3 consists of 17 residues. CDR1 is SGHNT, CDR2 YENEEA, per germline. The CDR3 is CASSPGQGASENTEAFF. Written as DNA, the CDR3 is TGTGCCAGCAGCCCGGGACAGGGGGCGAGTGAGAACACTGAAGCTTTCTTT.

The J gene is TRBJ2-1, the V gene TRBV12-3 or TRBV12-4; 8 nucleotides line up with TRBD2. This CDR3 has 13 residues. Trimming took 7 bases from V and 3 from J; bases not matched to a gene: 2. In DNA, the CDR3 is TGTGCCAGCAACGGGGGGGGCTACAATGAGCAGTTCTTC. Its protein product is CASNGGGYNEQFF.

The CDR3 spells CASSPRQYGYTF. DNA of the CDR3: TGTGCCAGCAGCCCCCGACAGTATGGCTACACCTTC. The chain employs TRBV7-2 and TRBJ1-2; D may be TRBD1 (5 bases). V lost 5 bases and J lost 5, with 9 bases in between. Germline values: CDR1 SGHTA, CDR2 FQGNSA. CDR3 size: 12 residues.

The sample holds one count of this clone. The chain uses TRBV11-1 and TRBJ2-7; no reliable D call. Per germline, CDR1 SGHAT and CDR2 FQDESV (reference sequence). V gave up 3 bases and J gave up 0 bases, with 6 bases separating them. This CDR3 is 13 amino acids long. Written as DNA, the CDR3 is TGTGCCAGCAGCTTGGCTACCTCCTACGAGCAGTACTTC. This sequence encodes CASSLATSYEQYF.

The chain's CDR3 is CASSFGGELFF. The CDR3 DNA reads TGTGCCAGCAGCTTCGGCGGGGAGCTGTTTTTT. The V and J genes are TRBV5-4 and TRBJ2-2; D is unclear. The V gene's germline CDR1 is SGHNT and CDR2 YYREEE (reference sequence). Deletions cut 2 bases from V and 7 bases from J, with 3 bases between. This CDR3 region has 11 residues.

The V and J genes are TRBV5-4 and TRBJ2-1; 9 bases are a match to TRBD2. The germline CDR1 and CDR2 sequences are SGHNT and YYREEE (reference sequence). This CDR3 has 15 amino acids. V was clipped by 2 bases and J by 4 bases; unmatched bases: 4. The CDR3: CASSFQAGGYNEQFF. The CDR3, as DNA: TGTGCCAGCAGCTTTCAAGCGGGAGGTTACAATGAGCAGTTCTTC.

This chain joins TRBV7-3 and TRBJ2-2; 8 nucleotides align to TRBD2. After removal of 5 bases from V and 6 bases from J, the junction contained 17 bases not matched to a gene. This CDR3 has 18 amino acids. Per the germline V gene, CDR1 is SGHTA and CDR2 is FQGTGA. For the CDR3, the DNA is TGTGCCAGCAGCCCCTCGAGTAGCGGGGCGCGCCCGGCCGGGGAGCTGTTTTTT. Translating it yields CASSPSSSGARPAGELFF.

Of note for this clone: Relative to the germline gene, one junction end is altered; a read error may explain this. The chain links TRBV6-2 or TRBV6-3 to TRBJ2-2; the D is unclear. CDR3 size: 14 residues. Germline assignment: CDR1 MNHEY and CDR2 SVGEGT. CDR3 bases: TGTGCCAGCAGTGTCCAAGCTACCACCGTGGAGCTGTTTTTT. The encoded protein is CASSVQATTVELFF.